The 27 T cell receptor beta chains below come from one sample, sequenced in a study of blood T cell repertoires in COVID-19 (dated by TCRdb to about 2020). The library was made by the immunoSEQ multiplex PCR assay. The source is immuneACCESS, and TCRdb retained only in-frame sequences with V and J called. Part of the clones is not carried over; for the studies checked, unresolved V genes explain less than half of this, and the remainder is unexplained. In this sample the table shows about 150,000 clones, around 91% of which occur a single time. The top ten constitute roughly 13% of the sample. The sample was peripheral blood. These receptors were obtained from a man aged 18 to 30 with COVID-19, enrolled during active disease.

V gene TRBV5-1 combines with J gene TRBJ2-1, with TRBD2 as a possible D gene (5 bases). Germline V gene sequence: CDR1 SGHRS, CDR2 YFSETQ. The CDR3 is 15 residues long. The V gene lost 4 bases and the J gene lost 2 bases, with 13 bases spanning the gap. The CDR3 here is CASSMTTTTYNEQFF. CDR3 sequence (DNA): TGCGCCAGCAGCATGACTACGACTACCTACAATGAGCAGTTCTTC.

The chain combines TRBV5-1 with TRBJ2-7, with a weak D call TRBD2 (5 bases). V lost 0 bases and J lost 4, with 5 bases in between. The V gene's germline CDR1 is SGHRS and CDR2 YFSETQ. This CDR3 is 12 amino acids long. CDR3 bases: TGCGCCAGCAGCTTGGGCGGGTACGAGCAGTACTTC. It encodes CASSLGGYEQYF.

Here the CDR3 reads CASSRTGELTDTQYF. The DNA of the CDR3 is TGTGCCAGTAGTAGGACAGGGGAACTAACAGATACGCAGTATTTT. This chain joins TRBV19 and TRBJ2-3; 9 bases align to TRBD1. This CDR3 has 15 residues. CDR1 and CDR2 from the germline V gene are LNHDA and SQIVND (reference sequence). Trimming cost V 4 bases and J 3 bases; bases outside gene matches: 5.

The CDR3 DNA reads TGCGCCAGCAGCACCCGATCGACAGGAGCTAATTCACCCCTCCACTTT. Translating gives CASSTRSTGANSPLHF. The chain links TRBV4-3 to TRBJ1-6, with a weak D call TRBD1 (6 bases). Germline V CDR1 and CDR2: LGHNA, YSLEER. The CDR3 spans 16 residues. Trimming took 5 bases from V and 6 from J, leaving 17 bases between them.

The rearrangement links TRBV5-1 to TRBJ2-5, with D tentatively TRBD1 (6 bases). CDR3 length equals 14 residues. V was shortened by 0 bases and J by 4 bases, with 10 bases between the two germline ends. Germline V lookup: CDR1 SGHRS, CDR2 YFSETQ. CDR3 nucleotide sequence: TGCGCCAGCAGCTTGGGCAGGGGTGGAGAGACCCAGTACTTC. It is translated as CASSLGRGGETQYF.

The chain couples TRBV4-2 to TRBJ2-7, with 7 bases aligning to TRBD2. Germline V gene sequence: CDR1 LGHNA, CDR2 YNFKEQ. CDR3 length equals 18 residues. V lost 0 bases to trimming and J lost 0 bases; unmatched junction nucleotides: 11. CDR3 coding DNA: TGTGCCAGCAGCCAAGACCTCCCGGGGGGAGTCGGCTCCTACGAGCAGTACTTC. Translated, it gives CASSQDLPGGVGSYEQYF.

This clone was seen a few times. V usage is TRBV5-1 and J usage is TRBJ2-5, with a possible D match to TRBD2 (5 bases). V lost 0 bases and J 3 bases, leaving 15 bases between the germline ends. The germline CDR1 and CDR2 sequences are SGHRS and YFSETQ. The CDR3 spans 16 residues. The CDR3 region has the DNA TGCGCCAGCAGCTTGGGGAGGAGCGTTTTGGAAGAGACCCAGTACTTC. Amino acid sequence: CASSLGRSVLEETQYF.

The V and J genes are TRBV6-1 and TRBJ2-3, with 9 bases fitting TRBD1. Trimming removed 4 bases from V and 0 bases from J; junction bases left unmatched: 5. CDR1 and CDR2 from the germline V gene are MNHNS and SASEGT. The length of the CDR3 is 16 residues. The CDR3 DNA follows: TGTGCCAGCAGTGGCCGGGACAGGGTTAGCACAGATACGCAGTATTTT. Its protein product is CASSGRDRVSTDTQYF.

The chain uses TRBV27 and TRBJ2-7, with D maybe TRBD1 (6 bases). Germline lookup yields CDR1 MNHEY and CDR2 SMNVEV (reference sequence). V lost 1 base, J lost 2 bases, and 12 bases lay in between. This CDR3 is 15 amino acids long. In DNA form, the CDR3 reads TGTGCCAGCAGTTTATTCTTTGGGGGCCCCTACGAGCAGTACTTC. It is translated as CASSLFFGGPYEQYF.

The chain combines TRBV2 with TRBJ2-1; 9 bases line up with TRBD1. V lost 9 bases to trimming and J lost 6 bases; unmatched junction nucleotides: 12. This CDR3 spans 15 amino acids. Germline CDR1 reads SNHLY; CDR2 reads FYNNEI. In DNA, the CDR3 is TGTGCCAGGAGAAAGGGACAGGGCCCCATCAATGAGCAGTTCTTC. Translated: CARRKGQGPINEQFF.

Many counts were recorded for this clone. The chain has TRBV7-2 and TRBJ1-2; TRBD1 matches at 8 bases. V trimming: 5 bases; J trimming: 3 bases; junction bases outside the gene matches: 11. Per the germline V gene, CDR1 is SGHTA and CDR2 is FQGNSA. This CDR3 has 16 amino acids. CDR3 sequence reads: CASSLLSGGFDYGYTF. The CDR3 DNA reads as TGTGCCAGCAGCCTTCTTTCAGGGGGCTTTGACTATGGCTACACCTTC.

V gene TRBV28 combines with J gene TRBJ2-5, with 9 bases lining up with TRBD2. With 0 bases clipped from V and 2 bases from J, the junction kept 4 bases outside the gene matches. The germline V gene has CDR1 MDHEN and CDR2 SYDVKM. The CDR3 is made up of 16 amino acids. The CDR3 nucleotides are TGTGCCAGCAGTTTATGGGGGCGGGAGGGACAAGAGACCCAGTACTTC. Its translation is CASSLWGREGQETQYF.

This chain joins TRBV29-1 and TRBJ2-1, with a weak D call TRBD2 (6 bases). This CDR3 has 12 amino acids. In germline, CDR1 is SQVTM, CDR2 ANQGSEA. Trimming cost V 8 bases and J 4 bases, with 12 bases left between them. The CDR3 sequence is CSLLGRYNEQFF. For the CDR3, the DNA is TGCAGCCTTCTAGGGAGGTACAATGAGCAGTTCTTC.

The genes are TRBV15 and TRBJ2-1, with 8 bases aligning to TRBD2. The CDR3 extends over 15 amino acids. CDR1 and CDR2 from the germline V gene are LNHNV and YYDKDF (reference sequence). V shed 2 bases and J 9 bases; nucleotides not matched to a gene: 9. Written as DNA, the CDR3 is TGTGCCACCAGCAGATCCCCGGGAGGGCCGGTTGAGCAGTTCTTC. This translates into CATSRSPGGPVEQFF.

This chain joins TRBV7-8 and TRBJ2-7, with 8 positions matching TRBD2. CDR3 size: 15 residues. Trimming took 5 bases from V and 3 from J; bases not matched to a gene: 9. Germline V gene sequence: CDR1 SGHVS, CDR2 FQNEAQ. The CDR3 DNA reads as TGTGCCAGCAGCCCAACCACTAGCGGCTACTACGAGCAGTACTTC. This sequence encodes CASSPTTSGYYEQYF.

The chain recombines TRBV27 with TRBJ1-2; TRBD1 is a possible D gene (6 bases). V lost 1 base, J lost 6 bases, and 9 bases lay in between. CDR3 length equals 13 residues. Germline V CDR1 and CDR2: MNHEY, SMNVEV (reference sequence). The CDR3 sequence is CASSLWGGDGYTF. CDR3 DNA: TGTGCCAGCAGTTTATGGGGGGGCGATGGCTACACCTTC.

The chain joins TRBV28 to TRBJ1-1; D uncertain. This CDR3 region has 15 residues. Trimming took off 6 bases at V and 0 bases at J, with 14 bases between the two ends. The germline V gene has CDR1 MDHEN and CDR2 SYDVKM. CDR3 in DNA: TGTGCCAGCAGCCCGCCAGGCCCCATGAACACTGAAGCTTTCTTT. This encodes CASSPPGPMNTEAFF.

This chain joins TRBV7-2 and TRBJ2-1; no firm D call. Germline CDR1 is SGHTA and CDR2 is FQGNSA. The CDR3 covers 12 residues. The V and J ends lost 3 bases and 4 bases respectively, with 4 bases between them. The CDR3 loop reads CASSLTYNEQFF. The CDR3 DNA reads as TGTGCCAGCAGCTTGACTTACAATGAGCAGTTCTTC.

Regarding this clone: Additional DNA sequences in this sample encode the identical CDR3. V gene TRBV6-5 combines with J gene TRBJ1-1; 7 bases are shared with TRBD1. The V and J ends lost 6 bases and 11 bases, in that order; junction bases with no gene match: 3. Germline V gene data show CDR1 as MNHEY and CDR2 as SVGAGI. This CDR3 contains 10 residues. The CDR3, as DNA: TGTGCCAGCAGCCAGGGGGAGGCTTTCTTT. It codes for CASSQGEAFF.

This clone appeared a few times. V and J are TRBV7-8 and TRBJ1-2; TRBD1 aligns across 9 bases. J gave up 8 bases and V 5 bases, and 6 bases lay outside the gene matches. The germline V gene has CDR1 SGHVS and CDR2 FQNEAQ. This CDR3 region has 13 residues. This CDR3 reads CASSRDRVGGYTF. DNA of the CDR3: TGTGCCAGCAGCCGGGACAGGGTGGGAGGCTACACCTTC. The full variable domain, in which reference TRBV7-8 and TRBJ1-2 provide the parts outside the CDR3, is GAGVSQSPRYKVAKRGQDVALRCDPISGHVSLFWYQQALGQGPEFLTYFQNEAQLDKSGLPSDRFFAERPEGSVSTLKIQRTQQEDSAVYLCASSRDRVGGYTFGSGTRLTVV.

J is TRBJ2-2 and V is TRBV5-6; D might be TRBD2 (7 bases). CDR1 is SGHDT, CDR2 YYEEEE, per germline. Trimming shortened V by 4 bases and J by 4 bases, and 17 bases separated the two germline ends. The CDR3 covers 16 residues. Here the CDR3 reads CASSLDRGAVTGELFF. In nucleotides, the CDR3 is TGTGCCAGCAGCCTGGACCGGGGGGCAGTCACCGGGGAGCTGTTTTTT.

This chain joins TRBV4-1 and TRBJ1-1; unclear D gene. Looked up from germline, CDR1 is MGHRA and CDR2 is YSYEKL. V was pared by 5 bases and J by 4 bases, with 14 bases between. The length of the CDR3 is 14 residues. The CDR3 region has the DNA TGCGCCAGCAGCAATCCTTCACCGGGCACTGAAGCTTTCTTT. The encoded protein is CASSNPSPGTEAFF.

V gene TRBV5-4 combines with J gene TRBJ1-5; 9 bases match TRBD1. CDR1 SGHNT and CDR2 YYREEE come from the germline V gene (reference sequence). This CDR3 spans 15 amino acids. Trimming cost V 3 bases and J 4 bases; bases outside gene matches: 5. The CDR3 bases are TGTGCCAGCAGCTCGGACAGGGGCCAGAATCAGCCCCAGCATTTT. Translating it yields CASSSDRGQNQPQHF. The full variable domain, in which reference TRBV5-4 and TRBJ1-5 provide the parts outside the CDR3, is ETGVTQSPTHLIKTRGQQVTLRCSSQSGHNTVSWYQQALGQGPQFIFQYYREEENGRGNFPPRFSGLQFPNYSSELNVNALELDDSALYLCASSSDRGQNQPQHFGDGTRLSIL.

V gene TRBV2 combines with J gene TRBJ2-7; D may be TRBD2 (5 bases). The CDR3 has 14 residues. Germline V gives CDR1 SNHLY, CDR2 FYNNEI. V lost 7 bases and J lost 4, with 17 bases in between. CDR3 DNA: TGTGCCAGCACCTTACTAGGAGCGAGGTACGAGCAGTACTTC. This encodes CASTLLGARYEQYF. The full variable domain, in which reference TRBV2 and TRBJ2-7 provide the parts outside the CDR3, is EPEVTQTPSHQVTQMGQEVILRCVPISNHLYFYWYRQILGQKVEFLVSFYNNEISEKSEIFDDQFSVERPDGSNFTLKIRSTKLEDSAMYFCASTLLGARYEQYFGPGTRLTVT.

This clone has just one count. This chain uses TRBV27 with TRBJ2-6, with a tentative D call TRBD1 (5 bases). Looked up from germline, CDR1 is MNHEY and CDR2 is SMNVEV (reference sequence). The CDR3 extends over 18 amino acids. V shed 2 bases and J shed 2 bases, with 16 bases lying between them. This CDR3 reads CASSLRQGFSPGANVLTF. CDR3 coding DNA: TGTGCCAGCAGTTTACGTCAGGGTTTTTCTCCTGGGGCCAACGTCCTGACTTTC.

CDR3 nucleotide sequence: TGCGCCAGCAGTCAACGGGGTTTTACCTCCTACGAGCAGTACTTC. As protein: CASSQRGFTSYEQYF. V and J are TRBV23-1 and TRBJ2-7; D may be TRBD2 (5 bases). TRBV23-1 is flagged as an ORF with uncertain function. Deletions cut 2 bases from V and 0 bases from J, with 11 bases between. The CDR3 extends over 15 amino acids.

V and J are TRBV11-3 and TRBJ2-3, with D perhaps TRBD2 (5 bases). V lost 5 bases to trimming and J lost 0 bases, with 9 bases between them. In germline, CDR1 is SGHNT, CDR2 YENEEA. The CDR3 has 14 residues. CDR3 nucleotide sequence: TGTGCCAGCAGCAGAGCGGCTAGCACAGATACGCAGTATTTT. Amino acid sequence: CASSRAASTDTQYF.